This T cell receptor (beta chain) is from a study of cytomegalovirus exposure and HLA in healthy donors. General study findings and limits: A few CMV-associated chains proved CMV antigen-specific in vitro. By a later analysis, the bulk of CMV-associated TCR beta chains appeared HLA-restricted. Differences between HLA loci emerged in a later analysis of TCR association rates, with DRB1 most and HLA-C fewest.

Primers included in the PCR were 60 Vbeta and 13 Jbeta primers. Sequencing used immunoSEQ multiplex PCR; TCRdb keeps in-frame clones, though not all of them. The sample shows approximately 150,000 clones, roughly 74% of them seen only once. As regards this clone: The antigen is unknown.

Samples came from healthy bone marrow donors. Germline CDR1 is MDHEN and CDR2 is SYDVKM. The CDR3 runs to 15 residues. The sequence derives from a woman between 18 and 29 years old in good health and CMV-seropositive. The chain combines TRBV28 with TRBJ2-5; the D gene is possibly TRBD2 (5 bases). The DNA end is more similar to TRBJ2-7, so the J call may be wrong. The sequenced sample consisted of PBMCs. CDR3 sequence: CASSPHIGLRSEQYF. CDR3 DNA: TGTGCCAGCAGCCCACACATCGGACTCCGGTCCGAGCAGTACTTC.